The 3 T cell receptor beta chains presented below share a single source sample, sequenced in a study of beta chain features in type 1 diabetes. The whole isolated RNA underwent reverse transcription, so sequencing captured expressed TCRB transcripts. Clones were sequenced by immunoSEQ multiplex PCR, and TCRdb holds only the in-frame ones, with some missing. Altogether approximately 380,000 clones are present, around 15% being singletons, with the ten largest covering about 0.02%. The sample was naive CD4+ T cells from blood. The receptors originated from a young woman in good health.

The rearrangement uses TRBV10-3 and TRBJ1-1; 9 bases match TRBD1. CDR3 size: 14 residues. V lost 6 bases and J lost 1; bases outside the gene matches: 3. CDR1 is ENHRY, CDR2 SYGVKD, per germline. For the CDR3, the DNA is TGTGCCATCAGGGGACAGGGAAGGAACACTGAAGCTTTCTTT. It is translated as CAIRGQGRNTEAFF.

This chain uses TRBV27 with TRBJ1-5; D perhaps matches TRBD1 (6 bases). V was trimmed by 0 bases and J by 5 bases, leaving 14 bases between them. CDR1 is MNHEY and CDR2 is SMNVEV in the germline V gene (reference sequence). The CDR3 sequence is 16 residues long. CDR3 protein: CASSLSIGGGHQPQHF. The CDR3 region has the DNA TGTGCCAGCAGTTTATCGATTGGGGGGGGCCATCAGCCCCAGCATTTT.

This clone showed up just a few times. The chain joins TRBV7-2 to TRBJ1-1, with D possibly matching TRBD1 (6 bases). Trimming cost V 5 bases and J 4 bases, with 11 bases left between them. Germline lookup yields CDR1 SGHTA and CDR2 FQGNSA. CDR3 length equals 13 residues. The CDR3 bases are TGTGCCAGCAGCAAACAGGGTACCACTGAAGCTTTCTTT. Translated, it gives CASSKQGTTEAFF.